This T cell receptor beta chain was captured in a study of blood T cell repertoires in COVID-19. Turning to the study itself: From the United States, Italy and Spain came samples of acute and convalescent COVID-19. PBMCs, B-cell-depleted T cells, or T cells were the source of the cDNA or gDNA that made up the material.

Trimming took 2 bases from V and 1 from J, leaving 11 bases between them. Germline V gene data show CDR1 as LGHNA and CDR2 as YSLEER. The CDR3 extends over 15 amino acids. The authors' processing: Estimated nucleated cell counts came from reference gene primer amplification. The method was immunoSEQ multiplex PCR; TCRdb's version includes in-frame clones alone and lacks a portion of them. From that table come the V and J calls and clone size; the DNA was used to work out D and trimming. The sample lists around 320,000 clones; roughly 87% were seen once. The gene calls are TRBV4-3 and TRBJ2-5; D might be TRBD1 (5 bases). The specimen sequenced was peripheral blood. The sequence was collected from a man between 18 and 35 years old with active or convalescent COVID-19. The CDR3 DNA sequence: TGCGCCAGCAGCCAAACAGGTTACCTCCAAGAGACCCAGTACTTC. Amino acid sequence: CASSQTGYLQETQYF.